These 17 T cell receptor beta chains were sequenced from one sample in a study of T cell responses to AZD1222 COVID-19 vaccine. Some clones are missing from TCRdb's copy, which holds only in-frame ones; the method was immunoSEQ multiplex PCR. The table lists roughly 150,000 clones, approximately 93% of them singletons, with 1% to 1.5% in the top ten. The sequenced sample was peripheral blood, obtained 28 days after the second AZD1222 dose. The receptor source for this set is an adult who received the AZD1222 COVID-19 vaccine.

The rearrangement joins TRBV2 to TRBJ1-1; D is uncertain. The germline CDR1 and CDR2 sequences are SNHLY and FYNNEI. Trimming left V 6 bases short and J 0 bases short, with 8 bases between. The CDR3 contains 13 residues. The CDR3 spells CASRREMNTEAFF. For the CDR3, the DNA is TGTGCCAGCAGGAGGGAGATGAACACTGAAGCTTTCTTT.

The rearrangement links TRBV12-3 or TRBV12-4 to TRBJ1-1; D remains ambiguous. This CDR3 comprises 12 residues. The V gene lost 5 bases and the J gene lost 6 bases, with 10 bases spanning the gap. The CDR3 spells CASSLQAAEAFF. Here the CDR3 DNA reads TGTGCCAGCAGTCTCCAGGCAGCTGAAGCTTTCTTT.

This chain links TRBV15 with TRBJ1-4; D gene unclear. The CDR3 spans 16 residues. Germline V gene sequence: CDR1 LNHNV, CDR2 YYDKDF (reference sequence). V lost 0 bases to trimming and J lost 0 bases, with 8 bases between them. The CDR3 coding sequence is TGTGCCACCAGCAGAGAGTACAAGGCAACTAATGAAAAACTGTTTTTT. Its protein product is CATSREYKATNEKLFF.

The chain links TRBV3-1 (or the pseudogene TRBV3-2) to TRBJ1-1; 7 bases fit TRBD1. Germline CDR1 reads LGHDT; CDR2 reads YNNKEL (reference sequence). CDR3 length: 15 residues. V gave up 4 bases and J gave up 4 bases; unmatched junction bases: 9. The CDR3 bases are TGTGCCAGCAGCCTAGAACAGGGGTTAGGCACTGAAGCTTTCTTT. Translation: CASSLEQGLGTEAFF.

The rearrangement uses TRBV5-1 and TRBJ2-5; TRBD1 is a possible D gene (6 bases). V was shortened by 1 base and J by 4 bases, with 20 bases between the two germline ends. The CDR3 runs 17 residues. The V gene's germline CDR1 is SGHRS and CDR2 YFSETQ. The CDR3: CASSLRSQRGGRETQYF. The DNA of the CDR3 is TGCGCCAGCAGCTTGAGATCTCAGCGAGGGGGTCGAGAGACCCAGTACTTC. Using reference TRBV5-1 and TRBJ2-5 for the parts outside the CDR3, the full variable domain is KAGVTQTPRYLIKTRGQQVTLSCSPISGHRSVSWYQQTPGQGLQFLFEYFSETQRNKGNFPGRFSGRQFSNSRSEMNVSTLELGDSALYLCASSLRSQRGGRETQYFGPGTRLLVL.

CDR3 in amino acids: CASTLGATNEKLFF. The CDR3 bases are TGTGCCAGTACCCTCGGAGCAACTAATGAAAAACTGTTTTTT. The chain employs TRBV19 and TRBJ1-4; D is unresolved. There are 14 residues in the CDR3. Germline V lookup: CDR1 LNHDA, CDR2 SQIVND (reference sequence). V shed 7 bases and J shed 0 bases, with 9 bases lying between them.

This CDR3 reads CASSHRQGQETQYF. CDR3 coding DNA: TGTGCCAGCAGCCACCGACAGGGTCAAGAGACCCAGTACTTC. The V call is TRBV4-2, the J call TRBJ2-5; 7 bases are a match to TRBD1. The CDR3 contains 14 residues. Losses at the gene ends were 3 bases for V and 2 bases for J; bases not matched to a gene: 3. CDR1 is LGHNA and CDR2 is YNFKEQ in the germline V gene.

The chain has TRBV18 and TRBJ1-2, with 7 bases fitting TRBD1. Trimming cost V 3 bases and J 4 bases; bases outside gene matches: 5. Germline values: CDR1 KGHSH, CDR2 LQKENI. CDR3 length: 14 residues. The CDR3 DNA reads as TGTGCCAGCTCACCGACGGACAGGAGCTATGGCTACACCTTC. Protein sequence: CASSPTDRSYGYTF.

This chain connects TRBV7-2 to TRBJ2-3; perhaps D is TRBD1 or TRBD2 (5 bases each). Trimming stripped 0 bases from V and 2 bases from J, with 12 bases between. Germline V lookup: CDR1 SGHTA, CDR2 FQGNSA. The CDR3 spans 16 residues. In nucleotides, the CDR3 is TGTGCCAGCAGCTTAGCTTGGGGGTCGAACACAGATACGCAGTATTTT. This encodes CASSLAWGSNTDTQYF.

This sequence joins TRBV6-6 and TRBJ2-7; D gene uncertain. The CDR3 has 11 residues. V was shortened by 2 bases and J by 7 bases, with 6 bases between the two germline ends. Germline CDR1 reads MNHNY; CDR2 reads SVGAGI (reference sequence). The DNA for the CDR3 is TGTGCCAGCAGTTACCTGGTGGAGCAGTACTTC. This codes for CASSYLVEQYF.

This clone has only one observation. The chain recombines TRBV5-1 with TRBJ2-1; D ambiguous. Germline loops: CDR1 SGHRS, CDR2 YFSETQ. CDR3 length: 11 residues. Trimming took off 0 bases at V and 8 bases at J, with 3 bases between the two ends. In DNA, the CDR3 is TGCGCCAGCAGCTTGGAGGATGAGCAGTTCTTC. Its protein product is CASSLEDEQFF.

As DNA, the CDR3 is TGTGCCAGCAGGAATAGCGGGGGGGTTCCCTACGAGCAGTACTTC. Protein sequence: CASRNSGGVPYEQYF. J is TRBJ2-7 and V is TRBV28; 11 bases map to TRBD2. This CDR3 contains 15 residues. Germline V gene data show CDR1 as MDHEN and CDR2 as SYDVKM. V shed 6 bases and J 2 bases; nucleotides not matched to a gene: 6.

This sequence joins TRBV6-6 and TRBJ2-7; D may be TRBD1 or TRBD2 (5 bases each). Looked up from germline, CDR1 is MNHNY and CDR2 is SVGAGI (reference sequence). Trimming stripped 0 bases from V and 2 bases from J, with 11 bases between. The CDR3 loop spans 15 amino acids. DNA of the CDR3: TGTGCCAGCAGTTACTCTCCGGGGCCCCCCTACGAGCAGTACTTC. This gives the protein CASSYSPGPPYEQYF.

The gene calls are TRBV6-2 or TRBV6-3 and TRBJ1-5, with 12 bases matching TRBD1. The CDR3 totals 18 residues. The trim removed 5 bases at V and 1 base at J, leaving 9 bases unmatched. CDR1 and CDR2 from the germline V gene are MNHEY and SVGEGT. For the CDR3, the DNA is TGTGCCAGCAGTCGGACCGGGACAGGGGGCTGGAGCAATCAGCCCCAGCATTTT. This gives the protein CASSRTGTGGWSNQPQHF.

In nucleotides, the CDR3 is TGTGCCAGCAGTTACCGCGGCAGGGCGGTAGATACGCAGTATTTT. Protein: CASSYRGRAVDTQYF. The chain links TRBV6-6 to TRBJ2-3; possible D gene TRBD1, 5 bases. CDR1 is MNHNY and CDR2 is SVGAGI in the germline V gene (reference sequence). The CDR3 has 15 amino acids. Trimming took off 2 bases at V and 5 bases at J, with 14 bases between the two ends.

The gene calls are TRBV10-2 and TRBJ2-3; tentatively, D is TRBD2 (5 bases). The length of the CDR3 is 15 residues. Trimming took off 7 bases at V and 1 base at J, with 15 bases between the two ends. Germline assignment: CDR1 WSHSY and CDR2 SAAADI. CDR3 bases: TGCGCCAGCACCAGCCAGACCGGGGGCACAGATACGCAGTATTTT. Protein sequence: CASTSQTGGTDTQYF.

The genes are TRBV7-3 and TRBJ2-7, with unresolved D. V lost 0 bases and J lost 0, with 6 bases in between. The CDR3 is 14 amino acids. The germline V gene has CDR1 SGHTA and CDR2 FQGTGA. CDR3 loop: CASSLTAISYEQYF. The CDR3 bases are TGTGCCAGCAGCTTAACGGCCATCTCCTACGAGCAGTACTTC.